The clone carrying this TCR beta chain showed up just a few times. The antigen is not known. Libraries were prepared by immunoSEQ multiplex PCR; TCRdb keeps only in-frame clonotypes and omits some of them. The sample yields about 990,000 clones, about 80% seen once. This entry comes from a study of shared clonotypes between healthy human individuals. Study-wide points: Rarefaction showed sorted-subset sequencing was incomplete despite large depth.

The length of the CDR3 is 10 residues. Germline CDR1 and CDR2: GTSNPN and SVGIG (reference sequence). Trimming took 6 bases from V and 1 from J, leaving 3 bases between them. This clonotype originated in a man between 18 and 29 years old in good health. Some clones in this sample may be carry-over from other donors' samples. The sequenced sample consisted of memory CD4+ T cells from PBMCs. Sample subset: CD45RA-negative fraction. The chain joins TRBV30 to TRBJ1-1; D remains ambiguous. CDR3 sequence: CACRNTEAFF. The CDR3 bases are TGTGCCTGCCGGAACACTGAAGCTTTCTTT.